One and the same sample provided the 30 T cell receptor beta chains below, sequenced in a study of cytomegalovirus exposure and HLA in healthy donors. The study ran its PCR with 60 Vbeta and 13 Jbeta primers. Profiled with immunoSEQ multiplex PCR; TCRdb holds only in-frame clones, not every one. Of some 170,000 clones listed, over 70% are singletons. Sequencing was performed on PBMCs. The receptors here all came from a woman aged 25 to 45 in good health and CMV-seronegative.

The chain links TRBV4-1 to TRBJ1-2, with 8 bases that match TRBD1. The trim removed 0 bases at V and 5 bases at J, leaving 5 bases unmatched. The CDR3 is 15 amino acids. Germline V gives CDR1 MGHRA, CDR2 YSYEKL. The CDR3 nucleotides are TGCGCCAGCAGCCAAGATGGAACAGGGGGGTATGGCTACACCTTC. Its protein is CASSQDGTGGYGYTF.

The chain has TRBV28 and TRBJ1-4; D remains ambiguous. Germline assignment: CDR1 MDHEN and CDR2 SYDVKM. The CDR3 totals 14 residues. The V gene lost 5 bases and the J gene lost 5 bases, with 12 bases spanning the gap. The CDR3 loop is CASSPSMRNEKLFF. As DNA, the CDR3 is TGTGCCAGCAGTCCATCAATGAGGAATGAAAAACTGTTTTTT.

V usage is TRBV9 and J usage is TRBJ1-1; a possible D gene is TRBD1 (5 bases). Trimming removed 2 bases at V and 1 base at J, with 12 bases between. CDR3 size: 15 residues. Germline V gene sequence: CDR1 SGDLS, CDR2 YYNGEE. CDR3 residues: CASSVGGDGNTEAFF. CDR3 in DNA: TGTGCCAGCAGCGTCGGGGGAGACGGGAACACTGAAGCTTTCTTT.

The rearrangement uses TRBV7-2 and TRBJ2-6; D possibly corresponds to TRBD1 (6 bases). The CDR3 runs 16 residues. The germline V and J ends were trimmed by 3 bases and 0 bases, with 9 bases remaining between them. Germline values: CDR1 SGHTA, CDR2 FQGNSA. CDR3 protein: CASSFTGLSGANVLTF. CDR3 DNA sequence: TGTGCCAGCAGCTTTACAGGGCTCTCTGGGGCCAACGTCCTGACTTTC.

In its sample, this clone was seen a few times. The chain links TRBV25-1 to TRBJ1-1, with D perhaps matching TRBD1 (6 bases). This CDR3 has 15 residues. Germline V gives CDR1 MGHDK, CDR2 SYGVNS. V was pared by 3 bases and J by 4 bases, with 15 bases between. The CDR3 region is CASSEAGQKTTEAFF. The CDR3 DNA reads TGTGCCAGCAGTGAGGCTGGACAGAAGACCACTGAAGCTTTCTTT.

J is TRBJ1-5 and V is TRBV27; tentatively, D is TRBD1 (6 bases). V was pared by 4 bases and J by 1 base, with 11 bases between. The V gene's germline CDR1 is MNHEY and CDR2 SMNVEV (reference sequence). The CDR3 is 15 amino acids. CDR3 nucleotide sequence: TGTGCCAGCAGTTCCTACAGGGCGAGCAATCAGCCCCAGCATTTT. Its translation is CASSSYRASNQPQHF.

The chain joins TRBV6-1 to TRBJ1-5; TRBD1 aligns across 7 bases. The CDR3 contains 15 residues. Germline V gives CDR1 MNHNS, CDR2 SASEGT. V dropped 3 bases and J dropped 1; count of bases not matched to a gene: 3. The CDR3 protein is CASSETGFSNQPQHF. The CDR3 coding sequence is TGTGCCAGCAGTGAGACAGGGTTCAGCAATCAGCCCCAGCATTTT.

Written as DNA, the CDR3 is TGCGCCAGCAGCTTGCTCCAGGCGTCCGGGGAGCTGTTTTTT. Amino acids: CASSLLQASGELFF. The chain employs TRBV5-1 and TRBJ2-2; D is undetermined. V was trimmed by 1 base and J by 6 bases, leaving 10 bases between them. Germline V lookup: CDR1 SGHRS, CDR2 YFSETQ. The CDR3 covers 14 residues.

The V and J genes are TRBV5-1 and TRBJ2-2; 11 nucleotides align to TRBD2. V trimming: 3 bases; J trimming: 0 bases; junction bases outside the gene matches: 1. Germline CDR1 reads SGHRS; CDR2 reads YFSETQ. The CDR3 length is 16 residues. The CDR3 here is CASSSLAGANTGELFF. CDR3 bases: TGCGCCAGCAGCTCACTAGCGGGGGCGAACACCGGGGAGCTGTTTTTT. Looking up the rest from reference TRBV5-1 and TRBJ2-2 gives the full variable domain: KAGVTQTPRYLIKTRGQQVTLSCSPISGHRSVSWYQQTPGQGLQFLFEYFSETQRNKGNFPGRFSGRQFSNSRSEMNVSTLELGDSALYLCASSSLAGANTGELFFGEGSRLTVL.

The V and J genes are TRBV9 and TRBJ1-4; a possible D gene is TRBD1 (6 bases). The V gene's germline CDR1 is SGDLS and CDR2 YYNGEE. The CDR3 contains 15 residues. V was shortened by 3 bases and J by 8 bases, with 17 bases between the two germline ends. The CDR3 is CASSGTGGFMEKLFF. In DNA, the CDR3 is TGTGCCAGCAGCGGAACGGGGGGCTTTATGGAAAAACTGTTTTTT.

V gene TRBV10-2 combines with J gene TRBJ2-7; tentatively, D is TRBD1 (6 bases). Trimming stripped 8 bases from V and 0 bases from J, with 14 bases between. CDR1 and CDR2 from the germline V gene are WSHSY and SAAADI. CDR3 length equals 14 residues. The CDR3 bases are TGCGCCAGCCCGGACAGACTAAGCTCCTACGAGCAGTACTTC. Translated: CASPDRLSSYEQYF.

The chain couples TRBV7-9 to TRBJ2-1, with TRBD2 identical over 9 bases. The J segment lost 11 bases and the V segment lost 3 bases, leaving 11 bases of the junction unmatched. The CDR3 length is 15 residues. The germline V gene encodes CDR1 SEHNR and CDR2 FQNEAQ (reference sequence). The CDR3 DNA follows: TGTGCCAGCAGCTTGATGCGGCGGGAGGGCCTGAAGCAGTTCTTC. Residues: CASSLMRREGLKQFF. The whole variable domain, remainder taken from reference TRBV7-9 and TRBJ2-1, is DTGVSQNPRHKITKRGQNVTFRCDPISEHNRLYWYRQTLGQGPEFLTYFQNEAQLEKSRLLSDRFSAERPKGSFSTLEIQRTEQGDSAMYLCASSLMRREGLKQFFGPGTRLTVL.

V is TRBV29-1 and J is TRBJ2-2; 10 positions agree with TRBD1. The length of the CDR3 is 15 residues. CDR1 and CDR2 (germline): SQVTM, ANQGSEA. The J segment lost 4 bases and the V segment lost 5 bases, leaving 7 bases of the junction unmatched. The CDR3 sequence: CSVNGTGASTGELFF. Here the CDR3 DNA reads TGCAGCGTTAATGGGACAGGGGCCAGCACCGGGGAGCTGTTTTTT.

This clone has only a few counts. CDR3 in amino acids: CASSQTGVGLAGQPQHF. The DNA of the CDR3 is TGTGCCAGCAGTCAGACAGGGGTGGGACTAGCAGGTCAGCCCCAGCATTTT. The chain is built from TRBV28 and TRBJ1-5; 8 nucleotides align to TRBD1. The CDR3 spans 17 residues. The germline V gene has CDR1 MDHEN and CDR2 SYDVKM. Trimming cost V 5 bases and J 6 bases; bases outside gene matches: 15.

The V and J genes are TRBV7-3 and TRBJ2-3; no firm D call. The length of the CDR3 is 14 residues. Germline CDR1 and CDR2: SGHTA and FQGTGA. The V gene lost 2 bases and the J gene lost 2 bases, with 8 bases spanning the gap. In nucleotides, the CDR3 is TGTGCCAGCAGCTTAGGGCAGAACACAGATACGCAGTATTTT. Its protein is CASSLGQNTDTQYF.

The gene calls are TRBV19 and TRBJ2-7, with a tentative D call TRBD2 (5 bases). The CDR3 covers 14 residues. Trimming pared 3 bases from V and 6 bases from J, leaving 15 bases between. Germline V gene sequence: CDR1 LNHDA, CDR2 SQIVND (reference sequence). CDR3 coding DNA: TGTGCCAGTAGTATTACGGGAAGCTTTCCCGAGCAGTACTTC. It codes for CASSITGSFPEQYF.

V and J are TRBV29-1 and TRBJ2-5; a possible D gene is TRBD2 (7 bases). Germline loops: CDR1 SQVTM, CDR2 ANQGSEA. This CDR3 is 14 amino acids long. V lost 4 bases and J 2 bases, leaving 14 bases between the germline ends. CDR3 nucleotide sequence: TGCAGCGTTGCCTGGGGGGGGCTGCAAGAGACCCAGTACTTC. It encodes CSVAWGGLQETQYF.

This clone was observed once. The V gene is TRBV4-1, the J gene TRBJ2-1; 9 nucleotides line up with TRBD2. The trim removed 1 base at V and 6 bases at J, leaving 4 bases unmatched. This CDR3 region has 15 residues. Germline V gene sequence: CDR1 MGHRA, CDR2 YSYEKL. The CDR3 bases are TGCGCCAGCAGCCAAGCGTCGCGGGGGGGCAATGAGCAGTTCTTC. It codes for CASSQASRGGNEQFF.

Regarding this clone: Compared with germline, one end of the junction differs, possibly owing to a read error. V usage is TRBV4-3 and J usage is TRBJ2-6; tentatively, D is TRBD1 (5 bases). Germline CDR1 LGHNA, CDR2 YSLEER. The CDR3 is 17 residues long. CDR3 DNA sequence: TGCGCCAGCAGCCAAGAAGCCCACAGAGCTGGGGCCAACGGCCTGACTTTC. Encoded protein: CASSQEAHRAGANGLTF.

There are a few counts of this clone. CDR3 bases: TGCGCCAGCAGCCAAGGGCCAGTCACTCAGCCCCAGCATTTT. Protein product: CASSQGPVTQPQHF. The genes are TRBV4-1 and TRBJ1-5; D unclear. Trimming stripped 1 base from V and 6 bases from J, with 10 bases between. From germline, CDR1 is MGHRA and CDR2 YSYEKL. CDR3 length equals 14 residues.

The chain is built from TRBV2 and TRBJ1-2, with TRBD1 as a possible D gene (6 bases). The CDR3 runs 14 residues. The V end was cut by 7 bases, the J end by 2 bases, with 14 bases between. Per germline, CDR1 SNHLY and CDR2 FYNNEI. CDR3 nucleotides: TGTGCCAGCACTACAGGGTACATGAACTATGGCTACACCTTC. It translates to CASTTGYMNYGYTF.

This clone has more than one count but fewer than ten. The chain employs TRBV2 and TRBJ2-1, with TRBD2 matching over 7 bases. Germline assignment: CDR1 SNHLY and CDR2 FYNNEI. CDR3 size: 14 residues. V was pared by 8 bases and J by 6 bases, with 10 bases of the junction left unmatched. CDR3: CASSLQPGGNEQFF. DNA for the CDR3: TGTGCCAGCTCCCTACAACCGGGAGGCAATGAGCAGTTCTTC.

With regard to this clone: Distinct nucleotide sequences in the sample also encode this CDR3. The V and J genes are TRBV6-4 and TRBJ1-2; D is ambiguous. The germline gives CDR1 MRHNA, CDR2 SNTAGT. There are 11 residues in the CDR3. Deletions cut 0 bases from V and 8 bases from J, with 4 bases between. The CDR3 sequence: CASSDSRGYTF. The DNA of the CDR3 is TGTGCCAGCAGTGACTCGAGGGGCTACACCTTC.

V usage is TRBV7-3 and J usage is TRBJ1-1, with D unresolved. The CDR3 is 13 amino acids. Germline loops: CDR1 SGHTA, CDR2 FQGTGA. V lost 3 bases, J lost 1 base, and 6 bases lay in between. CDR3 residues: CASSFLWNTEAFF. The CDR3 DNA reads as TGTGCCAGCAGCTTTCTCTGGAACACTGAAGCTTTCTTT.

The chain recombines TRBV7-9 with TRBJ1-1, with 8 bases aligning to TRBD1. V trimming: 4 bases; J trimming: 5 bases; junction bases outside the gene matches: 9. Germline CDR1 and CDR2: SEHNR and FQNEAQ (reference sequence). The CDR3 totals 15 residues. The CDR3 region has the DNA TGTGCCAGCAGCTCCCACGGACAGGGAGGGACTGAAGCTTTCTTT. Its protein product is CASSSHGQGGTEAFF. The full variable domain, rest sourced from reference TRBV7-9 and TRBJ1-1, is DTGVSQNPRHKITKRGQNVTFRCDPISEHNRLYWYRQTLGQGPEFLTYFQNEAQLEKSRLLSDRFSAERPKGSFSTLEIQRTEQGDSAMYLCASSSHGQGGTEAFFGQGTRLTVV.

The genes are TRBV12-5 and TRBJ2-2, with D unresolved. This CDR3 is 14 amino acids long. V lost 5 bases and J lost 5, with 12 bases in between. The V gene's germline CDR1 is LGHNT and CDR2 FRNRAP. This CDR3 is CASGPLLATGELFF. The DNA for the CDR3 is TGTGCTAGTGGTCCCTTGCTGGCAACCGGGGAGCTGTTTTTT.

V is TRBV18 and J is TRBJ2-4, with 8 bases aligning to TRBD1. This CDR3 is 15 amino acids long. Germline assignment: CDR1 KGHSH and CDR2 LQKENI. V dropped 2 bases and J dropped 8; count of bases not matched to a gene: 8. The CDR3 bases are TGTGCCAGCTCACCATCGTGGGACAGGATTGACATTCAGTACTTC. Protein sequence: CASSPSWDRIDIQYF.

The V and J genes are TRBV18 and TRBJ2-2; TRBD2 might be the D (5 bases). The CDR3 is made up of 18 amino acids. CDR1 KGHSH and CDR2 LQKENI come from the germline V gene. V lost 2 bases, J lost 3 bases, and 19 bases lay in between. CDR3 DNA sequence: TGTGCCAGCTCACCAAGGCGGGTTTGGAGTGGAGACACCGGGGAGCTGTTTTTT. The encoded protein is CASSPRRVWSGDTGELFF.

The chain combines TRBV27 with TRBJ2-5; TRBD1 aligns across 10 bases. CDR1 is MNHEY and CDR2 is SMNVEV in the germline V gene (reference sequence). With V trimmed by 1 base and J by 6 bases, 5 bases remained unmatched. The CDR3 length is 15 residues. This CDR3 reads CASSLWTGGTKTQYF. CDR3 in DNA: TGTGCCAGCAGTTTATGGACAGGGGGGACAAAGACCCAGTACTTC.

V gene TRBV4-3 combines with J gene TRBJ2-7; the match to TRBD2 covers 12 bases. V shed 4 bases and J 5 bases; nucleotides not matched to a gene: 9. The germline gives CDR1 LGHNA, CDR2 YSLEER. CDR3 length: 16 amino acids. The chain's CDR3 is CASSPDRLAGDNEQYF. The CDR3, as DNA: TGCGCCAGCAGCCCCGACCGACTAGCGGGGGATAACGAGCAGTACTTC.